Listed below are T cell receptor beta chains from one sample, sequenced in a study of blood T cell repertoires in COVID-19. The table came from immunoSEQ multiplex PCR; TCRdb's copy has only in-frame clones and leaves some out. The sample holds 90,000 to 120,000 clones, approximately 85% seen once. Sequencing used peripheral blood. Source of these receptors: a human donor in a cohort sampled during active COVID-19. CDR3s include the opening cysteine and the closing phenylalanine or tryptophan. D genes are given only for firm matches. The size field is filled for only some rows; it gives once, few, many or a size class.

TRBD2,TRBJ2-5,TRBV29-1,.,TGCAGCGTAAGCCTAGCGGGCGGACAGACCCAGTACTTC,CSVSLAGGQTQYF
.,TRBJ1-1,TRBV5-1,.,TGCGCCAGCAGCGCAGGTGATTTTAACACTGAAGCTTTCTTT,CASSAGDFNTEAFF
.,TRBJ2-2,TRBV6-5,.,TGTGCCAGCAGCGCCTTGGAGGTTACCGGGGAGCTGTTTTTT,CASSALEVTGELFF
TRBD2,TRBJ2-1,TRBV10-3,.,TGTGCCATCAGTGTCACCGGGACTAGAGTATCCTCCTACAATGAGCAGTTCTTC,CAISVTGTRVSSYNEQFF
TRBD2,TRBJ2-3,TRBV5-6,.,TGTGCCAGCAGCTTGGCCGCTAGCGGGATAACAGATACGCAGTATTTT,CASSLAASGITDTQYF
TRBD2,TRBJ2-1,TRBV5-1,few,TGCGCCAGCAGTTTTATCGGGGGGAGCTCCTACAATGAGCAGTTCTTC,CASSFIGGSSYNEQFF
TRBD1,TRBJ2-7,TRBV7-2,.,TGTGCCAGCAGCTTACTGCCGGGACAGGGATCTAACTACGAGCAGTACTTC,CASSLLPGQGSNYEQYF
.,TRBJ2-1,TRBV5-6,.,TGTGCCAGCAGCCAACGCGCGGGTGAGCAGTTCTTC,CASSQRAGEQFF
TRBD1,TRBJ1-1,TRBV7-2,.,TGTGCCAGCAGCCCTGTCGCGACAGGGGGGACTGAAGCTTTCTTT,CASSPVATGGTEAFF
TRBD2,TRBJ2-3,TRBV2,.,TGTGCCAGCATCGGCCCCCCTAGCGGGGGGCTCACAGATACGCAGTATTTT,CASIGPPSGGLTDTQYF
TRBD1,TRBJ2-7,TRBV9,.,TGTGCCAGCAGCGTAGTGGGACAGGCTTGGACCTACTACGAGCAGTACTTC,CASSVVGQAWTYYEQYF
.,TRBJ1-1,TRBV7-2,.,TGTGCCAGCAGCCAAATTTGGAACACTGAAGCTTTCTTT,CASSQIWNTEAFF
.,TRBJ1-4,TRBV14,.,TGTGCCAGCAGCCGGGTCGGGATTGAAAAACTGTTTTTT,CASSRVGIEKLFF
.,TRBJ2-2,TRBV6-2/TRBV6-3,.,TGTGCCAGCAGTTACGGGGGGGCCGTGGCCGGGGAGCTGTTTTTT,CASSYGGAVAGELFF
.,TRBJ1-2,TRBV5-1,.,TGCGCCAGCCATGCTGGTAGGGGTGACGGCTACACCTTC,CASHAGRGDGYTF
TRBD1,TRBJ1-2,TRBV11-2,.,TGTGCCAGCAGCTCTGGACAGGCTCGGTTATCTAACTATGGCTACACCTTC,CASSSGQARLSNYGYTF
.,TRBJ2-7,TRBV28,.,TGTGCCAGCAGCATAGGCAGTCGGGGGAACTACGAGCAGTACTTC,CASSIGSRGNYEQYF
.,TRBJ1-1,TRBV7-8,.,TGTGCCAGCAGCTTAACAATCCCAGAGAACACTGAAGCTTTCTTT,CASSLTIPENTEAFF
TRBD2,TRBJ2-1,TRBV29-1,.,TGCAGCGTTGAGGGGGCTAGCGGGAGGGGTAATGAGCAGTTCTTC,CSVEGASGRGNEQFF